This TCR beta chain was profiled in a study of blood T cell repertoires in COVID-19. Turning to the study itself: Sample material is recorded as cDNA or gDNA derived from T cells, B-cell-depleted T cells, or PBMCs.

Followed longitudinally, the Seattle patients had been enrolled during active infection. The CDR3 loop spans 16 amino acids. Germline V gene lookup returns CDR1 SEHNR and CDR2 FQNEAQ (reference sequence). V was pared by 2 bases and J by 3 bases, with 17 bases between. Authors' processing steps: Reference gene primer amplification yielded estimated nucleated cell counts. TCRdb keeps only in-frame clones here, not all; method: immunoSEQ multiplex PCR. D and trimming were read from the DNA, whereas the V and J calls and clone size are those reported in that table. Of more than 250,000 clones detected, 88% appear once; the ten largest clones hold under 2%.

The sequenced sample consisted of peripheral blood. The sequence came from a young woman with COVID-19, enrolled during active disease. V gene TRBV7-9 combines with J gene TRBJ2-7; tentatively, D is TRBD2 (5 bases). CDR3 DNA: TGTGCCAGCAGCTTAACGGGAACAACGGGCTTCTACGAGCAGTACTTC. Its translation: CASSLTGTTGFYEQYF.